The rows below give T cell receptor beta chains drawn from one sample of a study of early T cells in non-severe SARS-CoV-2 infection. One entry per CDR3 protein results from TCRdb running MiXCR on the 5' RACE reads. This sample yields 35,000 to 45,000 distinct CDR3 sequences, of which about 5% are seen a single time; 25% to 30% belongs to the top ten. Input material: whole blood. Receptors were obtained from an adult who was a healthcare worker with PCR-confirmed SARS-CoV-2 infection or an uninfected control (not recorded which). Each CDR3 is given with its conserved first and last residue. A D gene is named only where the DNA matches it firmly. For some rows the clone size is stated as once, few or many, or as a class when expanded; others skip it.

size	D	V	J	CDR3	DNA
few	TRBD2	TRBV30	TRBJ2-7	CAWTGGQGEQYF	TGTGCCTGGACGGGGGGGCAGGGCGAGCAGTACTTC
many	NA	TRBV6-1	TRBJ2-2	CASSGGYLNTGELFF	TGTGCCAGCTCTGGAGGATACTTGAACACCGGGGAGCTGTTTTTT
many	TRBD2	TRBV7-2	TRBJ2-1	CASSLVASGEGEQFF	TGTGCCAGCAGCTTAGTTGCTAGCGGGGAAGGTGAGCAGTTCTTC
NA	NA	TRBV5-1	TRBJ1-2	CASSLGRAPTGGYTF	TGCGCCAGCAGCTTGGGCCGGGCCCCTACGGGTGGCTACACCTTC
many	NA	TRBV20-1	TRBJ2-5	CSARDDRRETQYF	TGCAGTGCTAGAGATGATAGAAGAGAGACCCAGTACTTC
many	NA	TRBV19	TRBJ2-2	CASSTRLLATGELFF	TGTGCCAGTAGTACCCGTCTGTTGGCCACCGGGGAGCTGTTTTTT
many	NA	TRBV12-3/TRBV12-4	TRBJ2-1	CASTYLELGYNEQFF	TGTGCCAGCACCTACCTAGAACTAGGTTACAATGAGCAGTTCTTC
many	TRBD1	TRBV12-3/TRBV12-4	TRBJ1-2	CASSFSTGGSNTF	TGTGCCAGCAGTTTTTCGACAGGGGGTTCAAACACCTTC
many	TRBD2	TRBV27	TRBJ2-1	CASTTLAGDLEQFF	TGTGCCAGCACGACCCTAGCGGGAGATCTTGAGCAGTTCTTC
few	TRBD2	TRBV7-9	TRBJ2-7	CASSRASGGNYEQYF	TGTGCCAGCAGCCGCGCTAGCGGGGGAAACTACGAGCAGTACTTC
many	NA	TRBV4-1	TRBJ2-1	CASSQDVSGDLYNEQFF	TGCGCCAGCAGCCAAGATGTGTCAGGGGACCTCTACAATGAGCAGTTCTTC
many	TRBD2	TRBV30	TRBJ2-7	CAWKVSGAGEQYF	TGTGCCTGGAAGGTGAGCGGGGCCGGCGAGCAGTACTTC
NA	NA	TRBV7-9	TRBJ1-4	CASSLADGSRATNEKLFF	TGTGCCAGCAGCTTAGCGGACGGCAGTCGTGCAACTAATGAAAAACTGTTTTTT
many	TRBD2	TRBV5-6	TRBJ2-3	CASSFSGGAPDTQYF	TGTGCCAGCAGCTTCAGCGGGGGGGCCCCAGATACGCAGTATTTT
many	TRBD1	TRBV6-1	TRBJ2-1	CASSRQGPIDEQFF	TGTGCCAGCTCCCGACAGGGGCCTATTGATGAGCAGTTCTTC
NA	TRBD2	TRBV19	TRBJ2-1	CASSTSYELAGTYNEQFF	TGTGCCAGTAGTACCTCATATGAACTAGCGGGGACCTACAATGAGCAGTTCTTC
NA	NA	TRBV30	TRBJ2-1	CAWSRAGGPSYNEQFF	TGTGCCTGGAGCCGAGCTGGGGGTCCATCCTACAATGAGCAGTTCTTC
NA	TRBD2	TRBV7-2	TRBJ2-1	CASSLGTSGSREQFF	TGTGCCAGCAGCCTAGGGACTAGCGGGAGTCGAGAGCAGTTCTTC
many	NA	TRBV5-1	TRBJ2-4	CASSTKPGPENIQYF	TGCGCCAGCAGCACTAAACCGGGTCCAGAAAACATTCAGTACTTC
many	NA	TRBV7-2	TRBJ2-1	CASSLRTGENEQFF	TGTGCCAGCAGCTTAAGGACGGGCGAAAATGAGCAGTTCTTC
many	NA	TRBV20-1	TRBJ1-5	CSARDRTAQRPQHF	TGCAGTGCTAGAGATCGGACGGCTCAACGGCCCCAGCATTTT
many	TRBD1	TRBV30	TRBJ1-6	CAWSVSGTGASPLHF	TGTGCCTGGAGTGTTTCCGGGACAGGGGCGTCACCCCTCCACTTT
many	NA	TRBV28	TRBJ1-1	CASSGAKNTEAFF	TGTGCCAGCAGTGGGGCGAAGAACACTGAAGCTTTCTTT
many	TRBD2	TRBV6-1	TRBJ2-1	CASRGGLAGSHLAHEQFF	TGTGCCAGCAGGGGGGGACTAGCGGGATCACACCTGGCCCATGAGCAGTTCTTC
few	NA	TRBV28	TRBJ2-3	CASGGITVSVSLGTQYF	TGTGCCAGCGGCGGGATCACCGTCTCCGTTAGCCTCGGTACGCAGTATTTT
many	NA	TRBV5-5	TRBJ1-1	CASSLVANPPMAAFF	TGTGCCAGCAGCTTGGTGGCTAACCCCCCTATGGCGGCTTTCTTT
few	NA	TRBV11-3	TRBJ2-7	CASSLDGTSYEQYF	TGTGCCAGCAGCTTAGACGGGACCTCCTACGAGCAGTACTTC
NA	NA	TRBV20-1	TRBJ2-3	CSALRDSTDTQYF	TGCAGTGCTCTTCGGGACAGCACAGATACGCAGTATTTT
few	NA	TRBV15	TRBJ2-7	CATGFGGALDEQYF	TGTGCCACGGGGTTTGGAGGGGCTCTCGACGAGCAGTACTTC
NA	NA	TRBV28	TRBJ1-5	CASSFLGAGQPQHF	TGTGCCAGCAGTTTTTTGGGGGCCGGGCAGCCCCAGCATTTT
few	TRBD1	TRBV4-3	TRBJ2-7	CASSQAWDRGHEQYF	TGCGCCAGCAGCCAAGCTTGGGACAGGGGGCACGAGCAGTACTTC
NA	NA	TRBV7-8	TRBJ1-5	CASSPLGGAQINQPQHF	TGTGCCAGCAGCCCCCTAGGGGGGGCGCAGATCAATCAGCCCCAGCATTTT
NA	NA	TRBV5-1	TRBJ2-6	CASLSSGANVLTF	TGCGCCAGCCTTTCCTCTGGGGCCAACGTCCTGACTTTC
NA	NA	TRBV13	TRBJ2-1	CASSKRGRLIYNEQFF	TGTGCCAGCAGCAAAAGGGGAAGGCTTATTTACAATGAGCAGTTCTTC
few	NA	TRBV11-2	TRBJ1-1	CASSLLQGLTEAFF	TGTGCCAGCAGCCTACTCCAAGGACTCACTGAAGCTTTCTTT
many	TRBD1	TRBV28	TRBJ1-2	CASSSAGTAYGYTF	TGTGCCAGCAGTTCAGCCGGGACAGCATATGGCTACACCTTC